This TCR beta chain is from a study of blood T cell repertoires in COVID-19. The CDR3 is made up of 18 amino acids. V dropped 4 bases and J dropped 0; count of bases not matched to a gene: 12. Method: immunoSEQ multiplex PCR; TCRdb's copy keeps in-frame clones and lacks some. This table holds about 160,000 clones, about four fifths found once. The chain employs TRBV5-3 and TRBJ2-7; 11 bases match TRBD1. TRBV5-3 falls under the ORF class, with uncertain function. The receptor was derived from a woman aged 55 to 70 who had recovered from COVID-19. Sequencing was carried out using PBMCs or T cells enriched from blood (not recorded which). The CDR3 reads CARSPYGQGAKGSYEQYF. In nucleotides, the CDR3 is TGTGCCAGAAGCCCCTACGGACAGGGGGCTAAGGGCTCCTACGAGCAGTACTTC.